The source of this T cell receptor beta chain is a study of blood T cell repertoires in COVID-19 (dated by TCRdb to 2018 to 2020). As for the study more broadly: The collaborator samples originated in the United States, Italy and Spain and spanned the acute and convalescent phases of COVID-19. The material from the prospective study consisted of cDNA or gDNA derived from T cells, B-cell-depleted T cells, or PBMCs. Subjects who had been exposed to COVID-19, were actively infected with it, or had recovered from it provided the deeply sampled blood TCRbeta repertoires that made up the dataset. The repertoires were released in a freely available public database meant as a resource for research on the immune response to SARS-CoV-2. The samples were drawn from two sources: the first 160 participants of the ongoing ImmuneRACE study, and 1,254 subjects contributed by 6 global collaborators. The sample metadata nearly always contained a de-identified subject ID, COVID-19 status, age in years and sex. Where available, HLA class I and class II types were obtained from metadata supplied by the sample provider rather than from assay-based typing. Beyond this particular receptor, the publication reports: The quantity of clinical and demographic metadata differed by source and by participant and was supplied without curation.

The table lists this clone with a few counts. Its target antigen remains unknown. Base-call qualities are not available, and no considerably larger clone is one nucleotide away. Collaborating institutions collected whole blood in K2EDTA tubes following their own protocols. For TCRbeta analysis, collaborator samples were shipped as frozen whole blood, as isolated PBMCs, or as DNA extracted from either sample type. The CDR3 spans 16 residues, from the cysteine through the phenylalanine. The entry retains the CDR3 DNA only, 48 bases that are in frame from base 1. From the germline V gene (reference sequence), CDR1 is LNHDA and CDR2 is SQIVND. The junction carries 15 bases between V and J, which are trimmed by 3 bases and 4 bases respectively. The immunoSEQ Assay, a bias-controlled multiplex PCR, was used to amplify TCRbeta CDR3 regions from genomic DNA. As for how the authors treated the data: Within the assay, amplification of reference gene primers was used to estimate how many nucleated cells each sample contained. To quantify the absolute abundance of each unique TCRbeta CDR3 rearrangement, sequence reads were collapsed and filtered. For each sample, productive Simpson clonality was calculated as the square root of Simpson's diversity index across productive rearrangements. Held by TCRdb, this immuneACCESS table contains in-frame sequences only and omits some clones. Under half of the omission traces to an unresolved V gene where checked; the cause of the rest is unknown. From that table come the V and J calls and clone size; the DNA was used to work out D and trimming. Within this sample are approximately 35,000 clones, with 84% of them counted one time only. About 14% of the sample is in the top ten clones.

The chain joins TRBV19 to TRBJ2-2; a tentative D call is TRBD1 (5 bases match). This TCR was sampled from a human donor in a cohort sampled during active COVID-19. The sample consisted of peripheral blood. The DNA reads as follows: TGTGCCAGTAGTATCCAGGGCAGGGTGGCCACCGGGGAGCTGTTTTTT. Translated, it reads CASSIQGRVATGELFF.